The 9 T cell receptor beta chains presented below share a single source sample, sequenced in a study of T cells in Graves' hyperthyroidism and ophthalmopathy. Amplified regions were TCR beta CDR3 sequences from RNA transcripts. Carried out on the TCR CDR3, a first-round RT-PCR used the HTBI primer set. TCRdb reprocessed the multiplex PCR reads with MiXCR, giving one entry per CDR3 protein. The sample holds 350,000 or so distinct CDR3 sequences; approximately 18% are singletons and the top ten take 45% to 55%. Sequencing was performed on blood. These receptor sequences come from a woman aged 50 to 60 with Graves' hyperthyroidism.

This clonotype occurred many times. This sequence joins TRBV10-3 and TRBJ2-3; TRBD1 might be the D (5 bases). Per the germline V gene, CDR1 is ENHRY and CDR2 is SYGVKD. The ends were cut back, 10 bases at V and 0 bases at J, with 14 bases in the middle. This CDR3 is 14 amino acids long. The CDR3 coding sequence is TGTGCCACGAGGCAGGGAACTAGCACAGATACGCAGTATTTT. As protein: CATRQGTSTDTQYF.

This clonotype was counted a few times. The chain employs TRBV6-1 and TRBJ1-1; D is ambiguous. This CDR3 has 10 amino acids. Germline CDR1 is MNHNS and CDR2 is SASEGT. The V and J ends lost 8 bases and 3 bases respectively, with 4 bases between them. Here the CDR3 reads CASGDTEAFF. The CDR3 DNA follows: TGTGCCAGCGGGGACACTGAAGCTTTCTTT.

The chain links TRBV7-9 to TRBJ2-7; D possibly corresponds to TRBD1 (6 bases). The CDR3 is 15 amino acids. V dropped 2 bases and J dropped 4 bases, with 15 bases sitting between them. CDR1 is SEHNR, CDR2 FQNEAQ, per germline (reference sequence). DNA of the CDR3: TGTGCCAGCAGCTTATCTAGGACAGACCCTTACGAGCAGTACTTC. The encoded protein is CASSLSRTDPYEQYF.

This clonotype turned up a few times. The rearrangement joins TRBV18 to TRBJ2-7; the match to TRBD2 covers 11 bases. The CDR3 extends over 14 amino acids. Germline V gene lookup returns CDR1 KGHSH and CDR2 LQKENI. With 5 bases clipped from V and 7 bases from J, the junction kept 7 bases outside the gene matches. The CDR3 sequence: CASSIFSGREEQYF. The CDR3 DNA reads as TGTGCCAGCTCAATCTTTAGCGGGAGGGAGGAGCAGTACTTC.

As for this clonotype: A much larger clone is a single base away; this may be a read error. The chain employs TRBV2 and TRBJ1-2; 8 bases map to TRBD1. V trimming: 7 bases; J trimming: 4 bases; junction bases outside the gene matches: 11. The CDR3 has 15 amino acids. Looked up from germline, CDR1 is SNHLY and CDR2 is FYNNEI. The CDR3 nucleotides are TGTGCCAGCAAGGTCAGGGGACAGGTACCCTATGGCTACACCTTC. Translated, it gives CASKVRGQVPYGYTF.

The rearrangement uses TRBV7-9 and TRBJ1-6; no clear D gene. The CDR3 is 13 amino acids. Looked up from germline, CDR1 is SEHNR and CDR2 is FQNEAQ (reference sequence). V was pared by 5 bases and J by 7 bases, with 9 bases between. For the CDR3, the DNA is TGTGCCAGCAGCGAGGTGGCGAATTCACCCCTCCACTTT. Its translation is CASSEVANSPLHF.

Details on this clonotype: It differs at one base from a far larger clone, so likely a read error. The chain joins TRBV11-2 to TRBJ1-1; no reliable D call. The CDR3 contains 13 residues. The germline CDR1 and CDR2 sequences are SGHAT and FQNNGV. Trimming removed 4 bases from V and 0 bases from J, with 6 bases in between. CDR3 DNA sequence: TGTGCCAGCAGCTCACGGATGAACACTGAAGCTTTCTTT. Translating gives CASSSRMNTEAFF.

This clonotype was counted a few times. The chain joins TRBV20-1 to TRBJ2-7; D perhaps matches TRBD2 (6 bases). Germline V gene lookup returns CDR1 DFQATT and CDR2 SNEGSKA (reference sequence). The ends were cut back, 5 bases at V and 6 bases at J, with 26 bases in the middle. CDR3 length: 16 amino acids. The CDR3 here is CSAPEIGRRGSGEQYF. Written as DNA, the CDR3 is TGCAGTGCTCCAGAGATTGGGCGGAGGGGTTCGGGCGAGCAGTACTTC.

This clonotype was recorded a few times. V usage is TRBV30 and J usage is TRBJ1-2; D call uncertain. The CDR3 contains 12 residues. Germline CDR1 and CDR2: GTSNPN and SVGIG (reference sequence). V shed 2 bases and J shed 10 bases, with 14 bases lying between them. Here the CDR3 reads CAWSLDLPDYTF. The CDR3 DNA is TGTGCCTGGAGTCTGGACTTACCTGACTACACCTTC.